This T cell receptor beta chain was obtained from a study of shared clonotypes between healthy human individuals. On the study more broadly: The donor pool was made up of a couple of women and three men aged 18 to 49.

Study outcomes and limitations: Across subsets, estimated richness was generally greater for naive than for memory populations. Even with large depth, rarefaction showed that sorted-subset sequencing was incomplete. Genetic and exposure-history diversity was limited by the few donors.

Measured with immunoSEQ multiplex PCR; TCRdb has only the in-frame clones, and not every one. The sample consists of about 2.3 million clones, 85% to 95% of them appearing once. J lost 3 bases, V lost 5 bases, and 7 bases had no gene match. Germline lookup yields CDR1 SEHNR and CDR2 FQNEAQ (reference sequence). The CDR3 totals 14 residues. As for this clone: No antigen is known for it.

This sequence joins TRBV7-9 and TRBJ2-7, with 7 bases fitting TRBD1. This clonotype was sampled from a man aged 18 to 30 in good health. Some clones in this sample may be carry-over from other donors' samples. Sequenced: naive CD4+ T cells from PBMCs. Subset in this sample: CD45RA+ positively selected. CDR3 DNA sequence: TGTGCCAGCAGCCAACCCGGGACAGACTACGAGCAGTACTTC. It is translated as CASSQPGTDYEQYF.